This T cell receptor (beta chain) was observed in a study of lymphopenia after photon versus proton radiotherapy. Study-wide points: Relative stability marked proton patients; photon patients lost diversity and naive cells. Post-nadir diversity loss with photons came from oligoclonal expansion, particularly CD8+ Temra cells. Post-nadir TCR diversity decline inversely tracked overall survival among those who died.

Concerning this clone: Its specificity is not known.

Data came from immunoSEQ multiplex PCR; TCRdb stores just in-frame clones and leaves some out. The sample has 160,000 or so clones; roughly nine tenths are singletons. This CDR3 spans 14 amino acids. Germline V lookup: CDR1 ENHRY, CDR2 SYGVKD. V was shortened by 6 bases and J by 0 bases, with 10 bases between the two germline ends. The input for sequencing was peripheral blood, taken from a patient treated with photon-based radiotherapy. This rearrangement joins TRBV10-3 to TRBJ2-3, with D possibly being TRBD1 or TRBD2 (5 bases each). The TCR comes from a man aged 50 to 59 with gastric cancer. In DNA form, the CDR3 reads TGTGCCATCAGGGACCGGGACAGCACAGATACGCAGTATTTT. This encodes CAIRDRDSTDTQYF.